What follows are 18 T cell receptor beta chains derived from one specimen sequenced in a study of T cell responses to AZD1222 COVID-19 vaccine. Sequencing was performed with immunoSEQ multiplex PCR; in TCRdb, only in-frame clones are kept and a portion is missing. The sample carries about 120,000 clones, 80% to 90% recorded once. This material consisted of peripheral blood, taken on day 0 of MenACWY control vaccination. These receptors originate from an adult in good health.

This clone was found a few times. V usage is TRBV7-6 and J usage is TRBJ1-1; 8 nucleotides align to TRBD1. This CDR3 is 14 amino acids long. With V trimmed by 4 bases and J by 7 bases, 8 bases remained unmatched. The germline gives CDR1 SGHVS, CDR2 FNYEAQ. CDR3 protein: CASSSGTGKREAFF. For the CDR3, the DNA is TGTGCCAGCAGCTCCGGGACAGGAAAACGTGAAGCTTTCTTT.

This clone came up once. The chain couples TRBV4-1 to TRBJ1-2; D might be TRBD1 (5 bases). The length of the CDR3 is 16 residues. Germline V gives CDR1 MGHRA, CDR2 YSYEKL. V was clipped by 1 base and J by 7 bases, with 19 bases between them. The CDR3 coding sequence is TGCGCCAGCAGCCAAGTCTTTTATGGGGGTTCGGCTGGCTACACCTTC. It is translated as CASSQVFYGGSAGYTF.

This chain uses TRBV5-8 with TRBJ2-3, with TRBD2 identical over 11 bases. Germline V gene lookup returns CDR1 SGHTS and CDR2 YDEGEE. V gave up 4 bases and J gave up 6 bases; unmatched junction bases: 7. This CDR3 is 15 amino acids long. CDR3 nucleotides: TGTGCCAGCAGCCTTAGCGGGGGGGCATATGATACGCAGTATTTT. Its translation is CASSLSGGAYDTQYF.

This clone is a singleton in its sample. The chain uses TRBV6-5 and TRBJ2-6, with D unresolved. Germline-derived CDR1 and CDR2 are MNHEY and SVGAGI. The CDR3 consists of 15 residues. V shed 10 bases and J shed 0 bases, with 13 bases lying between them. The CDR3 loop is CATSLDGSGANVLTF. DNA of the CDR3: TGTGCCACCAGCTTGGACGGCTCTGGGGCCAACGTCCTGACTTTC.

CDR3 in amino acids: CASSHDPGTSADTQYF. DNA for the CDR3: TGCGCCAGCAGCCATGACCCCGGGACTAGTGCAGATACGCAGTATTTT. V gene TRBV4-1 combines with J gene TRBJ2-3; 8 positions match TRBD2. Germline CDR1 reads MGHRA; CDR2 reads YSYEKL. The CDR3 covers 16 residues. After removal of 3 bases from V and 4 bases from J, the junction contained 9 bases not matched to a gene.

CDR3 in amino acids: CASSSYRGIPDTQYF. Here the CDR3 DNA reads TGTGCCAGCAGCTCCTATCGGGGTATCCCAGATACGCAGTATTTT. This chain uses TRBV6-2 or TRBV6-3 with TRBJ2-3, with D tentatively TRBD2 (5 bases). Trimming cost V 6 bases and J 4 bases, with 17 bases left between them. The germline V gene has CDR1 MNHEY and CDR2 SVGEGT. The length of the CDR3 is 15 residues.

The chain has TRBV30 and TRBJ2-5; 7 bases are a match to TRBD1. This CDR3 is built from 15 residues. CDR1 and CDR2 (germline): GTSNPN, SVGIG (reference sequence). Unmatched junction bases numbered 8, after V lost 4 bases and J lost 0 bases. The CDR3 spells CAWKRTGTYQETQYF. CDR3 coding DNA: TGTGCCTGGAAGCGGACAGGAACCTACCAAGAGACCCAGTACTTC.

This chain links TRBV27 with TRBJ2-7; D is ambiguous. The CDR3 spans 16 residues. Germline CDR1 and CDR2: MNHEY and SMNVEV (reference sequence). V was clipped by 3 bases and J by 2 bases, with 17 bases between them. This CDR3 is CASSFYGSVGAYEQYF. Written as DNA, the CDR3 is TGTGCCAGCAGTTTCTACGGCTCCGTCGGAGCCTACGAGCAGTACTTC.

The genes are TRBV6-5 and TRBJ1-5; D is ambiguous. CDR1 MNHEY and CDR2 SVGAGI come from the germline V gene. This CDR3 comprises 13 residues. The ends were cut back, 0 bases at V and 4 bases at J, with 4 bases in the middle. The CDR3 DNA reads as TGTGCCAGCAGTTACTCCATTAATCAGCCCCAGCATTTT. It specifies CASSYSINQPQHF.

The rearrangement uses TRBV27 and TRBJ1-2, with D maybe TRBD1 (5 bases). The germline V and J ends were trimmed by 5 bases and 3 bases, with 31 bases remaining between them. The V gene's germline CDR1 is MNHEY and CDR2 SMNVEV (reference sequence). The CDR3 spans 20 residues. The CDR3 region has the DNA TGTGCCAGCAGTCCAACCATTCCACTCGGGACGCCGGGGTGGGACTATGGCTACACCTTC. Translating gives CASSPTIPLGTPGWDYGYTF.

The chain links TRBV9 to TRBJ2-1, with D maybe TRBD1 (6 bases). This CDR3 spans 15 amino acids. The V end was cut by 4 bases, the J end by 2 bases, with 13 bases between. The V gene's germline CDR1 is SGDLS and CDR2 YYNGEE. The CDR3 sequence: CASSPDSSAYNEQFF. The CDR3 DNA follows: TGTGCCAGCAGCCCGGACAGCTCCGCCTACAATGAGCAGTTCTTC.

The chain recombines TRBV5-5 with TRBJ2-4; the match to TRBD1 covers 8 bases. This CDR3 region has 15 residues. J gave up 4 bases and V 0 bases, and 3 bases lay outside the gene matches. The germline V gene has CDR1 SGHKS and CDR2 YYEKEE (reference sequence). The CDR3 is CASSLERTGKNIQYF. The CDR3 bases are TGTGCCAGCAGCTTGGAACGGACAGGGAAAAACATTCAGTACTTC.

To note about this clone: Additional DNA sequences in this sample encode the identical CDR3. The chain employs TRBV9 and TRBJ1-2, with 11 positions matching TRBD1. Germline CDR1 SGDLS, CDR2 YYNGEE. The CDR3 is 14 amino acids. With 0 bases clipped from V and 8 bases from J, the junction kept 3 bases outside the gene matches. The DNA of the CDR3 is TGTGCCAGCAGCGTAGTCGGGACAGGGGGAGGCTACACCTTC. It translates to CASSVVGTGGGYTF.

The CDR3 DNA reads TGTGCCAGCAGCCTGGACATAAACGGCGGCTACACCTTC. Residues: CASSLDINGGYTF. This rearrangement joins TRBV11-1 to TRBJ1-2; tentatively, D is TRBD1 (5 bases). V lost 5 bases and J 8 bases, leaving 15 bases between the germline ends. The CDR3 loop spans 13 amino acids. From germline, CDR1 is SGHAT and CDR2 FQDESV (reference sequence).

This chain connects TRBV7-2 to TRBJ2-2; D may be TRBD2 (6 bases). The germline gives CDR1 SGHTA, CDR2 FQGNSA. This CDR3 contains 16 residues. Trimming left V 1 base short and J 0 bases short, with 9 bases between. CDR3 in amino acids: CASSLVSGANTGELFF. CDR3 bases: TGTGCCAGCAGCTTAGTCTCGGGGGCGAACACCGGGGAGCTGTTTTTT.

This chain's CDR3 is CASTRDRAGEKLFF. The CDR3 DNA reads as TGTGCCAGCACTCGGGACAGGGCGGGCGAAAAACTGTTTTTT. V usage is TRBV6-6 and J usage is TRBJ1-4; 9 nucleotides align to TRBD1. The CDR3 extends over 14 amino acids. Looked up from germline, CDR1 is MNHNY and CDR2 is SVGAGI (reference sequence). V lost 7 bases to trimming and J lost 8 bases; unmatched junction nucleotides: 8.

This chain joins TRBV6-6 and TRBJ2-7, with 13 nucleotides matching TRBD2. With V trimmed by 5 bases and J by 0 bases, 13 bases remained unmatched. This CDR3 has 19 amino acids. Per germline, CDR1 MNHNY and CDR2 SVGAGI (reference sequence). CDR3 sequence: CASSPPRTSGGHSSYEQYF. The CDR3 DNA follows: TGTGCCAGCAGTCCCCCCCGGACTAGCGGGGGCCATTCCTCCTACGAGCAGTACTTC.

The J gene is TRBJ1-2, the V gene TRBV28, with D unresolved. Trimming cost V 3 bases and J 6 bases, with 11 bases left between them. CDR1 and CDR2 from the germline V gene are MDHEN and SYDVKM. The CDR3 loop spans 13 amino acids. Here the CDR3 DNA reads TGTGCCAGCAGTTTTAGGGCGGGTCATGGCTACACCTTC. Protein sequence: CASSFRAGHGYTF.